Described below is a single T cell receptor (beta chain) sequence and its context. The antigen is not known. Profiling relied on immunoSEQ multiplex PCR, and the TCRdb table lists in-frame clones only, not all of them. This sample has more than 250,000 clones, with about nine tenths found just once. This sample is part of a study of cytomegalovirus exposure and HLA in healthy donors. Study results and caveats: In vitro experiments confirmed that a few CMV-associated chains were specific for CMV antigens. Published work reported that the classifier diagnosed cytomegalovirus status with high specificity and sensitivity.

CDR1 and CDR2 (germline): MNHEY, SVGAGI. The CDR3 consists of 15 residues. V shed 0 bases and J 5 bases; nucleotides not matched to a gene: 6. While the first cohort had 500 to 700 subjects, the donors belonged to the separate validation cohort of about 110 subjects. What was sequenced was PBMCs. The chain is built from TRBV6-5 and TRBJ2-7, with 8 nucleotides matching TRBD2. This receptor was identified in a woman under 30 in good health and CMV-seronegative. CDR3 DNA sequence: TGTGCCAGCAGTTACTCGATCTGGCGGGAGGACGAGCAGTACTTC. Its translation is CASSYSIWREDEQYF.